A selection of T cell receptor beta chains follows, all from one sample in a study of shared clonotypes between healthy human individuals. Only in-frame clones appear in the TCRdb table, and some are missing; sequencing was by immunoSEQ multiplex PCR. The data contain 2,100,000 or so clones, almost 96% of them seen just once; the ten biggest clones take up around 0.13%. Sequencing input: naive CD4+ T cells sorted from blood. The source of these receptors is a man younger than 35 in good health. Both conserved end residues are part of each CDR3. D genes are given only for firm matches. Some rows mark clone size as missing; the rest say once, few, many or name a class of expanded clone.

D gene | J gene | clone size | V gene | CDR3 protein | CDR3 DNA
TRBD1 | TRBJ2-7 | . | TRBV5-4 | CASSLGGGTGLYYEQYF | TGTGCCAGCAGCTTGGGAGGAGGGACAGGCCTATACTACGAGCAGTACTTC
. | TRBJ2-1 | . | TRBV5-1 | CASSLAPVGSSYNEQFF | TGCGCCAGCAGCTTGGCCCCCGTAGGTAGCTCCTACAATGAGCAGTTCTTC
TRBD2 | TRBJ2-2 | . | TRBV5-4 | CASSWGGRANTGELFF | TGTGCCAGCAGCTGGGGTGGGAGGGCGAACACCGGGGAGCTGTTTTTT
. | TRBJ1-2 | . | TRBV4-3 | CASSQDSSWDYGYTF | TGCGCCAGCAGCCAGGACAGTTCCTGGGACTATGGCTACACCTTC
TRBD1 | TRBJ2-2 | . | TRBV6-8 | CARQIRDSTTGELFF | TGTGCCAGGCAAATCCGGGACAGTACAACCGGGGAGCTGTTTTTT
. | TRBJ1-6 | . | TRBV14 | CASSQDGGRNSPLHF | TGTGCCAGCAGCCAAGATGGCGGACGTAATTCACCCCTCCACTTT
TRBD2 | TRBJ2-1 | . | TRBV30 | CAWSVRTSGSNEQFF | TGTGCCTGGAGTGTGCGAACTAGCGGGAGCAATGAGCAGTTCTTC
. | TRBJ1-1 | . | TRBV30 | CAWSVPRATEAFF | TGTGCCTGGAGTGTACCCAGAGCTACTGAAGCTTTCTTT
TRBD1 | TRBJ1-1 | once | TRBV19 | CASSIQPTGITEAFF | TGTGCCAGTAGTATACAGCCGACAGGGATCACTGAAGCTTTCTTT
TRBD2 | TRBJ2-1 | . | TRBV6-5 | CASSSGLAGSSQFF | TGTGCCAGCAGTTCGGGACTAGCGGGGTCCTCACAGTTCTTC
. | TRBJ2-7 | . | TRBV4-3 | CASSQERLGEQYF | TGCGCCAGCAGCCAAGAGAGGTTAGGTGAGCAGTACTTC
TRBD2 | TRBJ2-3 | . | TRBV9 | CASSVSGRITDTQYF | TGTGCCAGCAGCGTTAGCGGGAGAATCACAGATACGCAGTATTTT
TRBD2 | TRBJ2-1 | . | TRBV6-4 | CASSVGGLAGDEQFF | TGTGCCAGCAGTGTAGGAGGACTAGCGGGCGATGAGCAGTTCTTC
TRBD1 | TRBJ2-7 | . | TRBV27 | CASSGTVSYEQYF | TGTGCCAGCTCCGGGACAGTCTCCTACGAGCAGTACTTC
TRBD2 | TRBJ2-2 | . | TRBV6-6 | CASRSTSGGNTGELFF | TGTGCCAGCAGATCCACTAGCGGGGGGAACACCGGGGAGCTGTTTTTT
TRBD1 | TRBJ2-7 | . | TRBV7-8 | CASSLDTGTGGREQYF | TGTGCCAGCAGCTTAGACACCGGGACAGGGGGAAGGGAGCAGTACTTC
TRBD2 | TRBJ2-3 | . | TRBV6-1 | CASSGGTSGGASDTQYF | TGTGCCAGCAGTGGAGGGACTAGCGGGGGGGCCTCAGATACGCAGTATTTT
. | TRBJ2-2 | . | TRBV18 | CASSPMAGTNTGELFF | TGTGCCAGCTCCCCGATGGCAGGAACGAACACCGGGGAGCTGTTTTTT
. | TRBJ2-3 | . | TRBV5-1 | CASSLSGSTDTQYF | TGCGCCAGCAGCCTCAGCGGAAGCACAGATACGCAGTATTTT
. | TRBJ1-1 | . | TRBV7-3 | CASSLSRNTEAFF | TGTGCCAGCAGCTTATCGAGGAACACTGAAGCTTTCTTT
TRBD2 | TRBJ2-3 | . | TRBV30 | CAWRRAGGLGTQYF | TGTGCCTGGAGACGGGCGGGGGGGCTCGGTACGCAGTATTTT
. | TRBJ2-1 | . | TRBV4-3 | CASGTTRKSYQQFF | TGCGCCAGCGGCACGACCAGGAAGTCTTACCAGCAGTTCTTC
. | TRBJ1-5 | . | TRBV10-2 | CASMPGASSPPQHF | TGCGCCAGCATGCCAGGGGCCTCCTCCCCGCCCCAGCATTTT
. | TRBJ2-3 | . | TRBV27 | CASSFEGAYTDTQYF | TGTGCCAGCAGTTTCGAGGGAGCTTACACAGATACGCAGTATTTT
. | TRBJ2-2 | . | TRBV5-6 | CASSLGGLNTGELFF | TGTGCCAGCAGCTTGGGGGGACTGAACACCGGGGAGCTGTTTTTT
TRBD1 | TRBJ1-1 | . | TRBV29-1 | CSAIQGEREAFF | TGCAGCGCAATACAGGGGGAACGCGAAGCTTTCTTT
. | TRBJ1-1 | . | TRBV5-1 | CASSLGGDPEAFF | TGCGCCAGCAGCTTGGGAGGGGACCCCGAAGCTTTCTTT
TRBD2 | TRBJ2-1 | . | TRBV5-1 | CASSPGLAAYINNEQFF | TGCGCCAGCAGCCCCGGACTAGCGGCCTATATAAACAATGAGCAGTTCTTC
. | TRBJ2-7 | . | TRBV7-2 | CASRRGVGEQYF | TGTGCCAGCAGGCGAGGGGTGGGCGAGCAGTACTTC
. | TRBJ2-2 | . | TRBV9 | CASSGNTGELFF | TGTGCCAGCAGCGGTAACACCGGGGAGCTGTTTTTT
. | TRBJ1-2 | . | TRBV5-6 | CASSLGWQEYGYTF | TGTGCCAGCAGCTTGGGTTGGCAGGAATATGGCTACACCTTC
. | TRBJ2-7 | . | TRBV5-4 | CASSSLGQGSYEQYF | TGTGCCAGCAGCTCCTTAGGGCAGGGCTCCTACGAGCAGTACTTC
TRBD1 | TRBJ1-6 | . | TRBV6-5 | CASSSPGTGGPLHF | TGTGCCAGCAGTTCTCCCGGGACAGGCGGGCCCCTCCACTTT
. | TRBJ1-5 | once | TRBV4-3 | CASSQDYQGHQPQHF | TGCGCCAGCAGCCAAGATTACCAGGGCCATCAGCCCCAGCATTTT
TRBD1 | TRBJ2-1 | . | TRBV30 | CAWSGDRGHDNEQFF | TGTGCCTGGAGCGGGGACAGGGGGCACGACAATGAGCAGTTCTTC
. | TRBJ2-7 | . | TRBV19 | CASSLGRQYEQYF | TGTGCCAGTAGTCTGGGACGGCAGTACGAGCAGTACTTC
. | TRBJ2-1 | . | TRBV7-9 | CASSGAAGLDNEQFF | TGTGCCAGCAGCGGAGCGGCAGGGTTGGACAATGAGCAGTTCTTC
TRBD2 | TRBJ2-7 | . | TRBV10-3 | CAISTGLAGSQQYF | TGTGCCATCAGTACGGGACTAGCGGGGTCCCAGCAGTACTTC
. | TRBJ2-7 | . | TRBV18 | CASSLTGIHEQYF | TGTGCCAGCTCGTTAACAGGGATCCACGAGCAGTACTTC
. | TRBJ1-1 | . | TRBV10-3 | CAISVGGANTEAFF | TGTGCCATCAGTGTTGGAGGGGCGAACACTGAAGCTTTCTTT
. | TRBJ1-3 | . | TRBV6-5 | CASSYSGQGKDTIYF | TGTGCCAGCAGTTACTCTGGGCAGGGGAAAGACACCATATATTTT
. | TRBJ2-5 | . | TRBV7-2 | CASSLAPWGETQYF | TGTGCCAGCAGCTTAGCCCCGTGGGGTGAGACCCAGTACTTC
TRBD1 | TRBJ1-1 | . | TRBV19 | CASSITGGGTEAFF | TGTGCCAGTAGTATAACAGGGGGCGGCACTGAAGCTTTCTTT
. | TRBJ2-7 | . | TRBV7-2 | CASSLVQYEQYF | TGTGCCAGCAGCTTAGTTCAGTACGAGCAGTACTTC
TRBD1 | TRBJ1-1 | once | TRBV6-5 | CASMRAGTGGTAFF | TGTGCCAGCATGAGGGCTGGGACAGGGGGCACGGCTTTCTTT
. | TRBJ1-4 | . | TRBV7-2 | CASSLRQAATNEKLFF | TGTGCCAGCAGCTTAAGACAGGCCGCAACTAATGAAAAACTGTTTTTT
TRBD1 | TRBJ2-1 | . | TRBV9 | CASSVAIWTGEQPSSYNEQFF | TGTGCCAGCAGCGTAGCGATCTGGACAGGGGAACAACCTAGCTCCTACAATGAGCAGTTCTTC
. | TRBJ1-4 | . | TRBV28 | CASNFAGVNEKLFF | TGTGCCAGCAATTTCGCAGGGGTTAATGAAAAACTGTTTTTT
TRBD2 | TRBJ2-7 | . | TRBV18 | CASSPRLAGNYEQYF | TGTGCCAGCTCACCACGGCTAGCGGGGAACTACGAGCAGTACTTC
. | TRBJ1-1 | . | TRBV6-1 | CASSERRGARDTEAFF | TGTGCCAGCAGTGAACGCCGAGGGGCGCGGGACACTGAAGCTTTCTTT
. | TRBJ2-7 | . | TRBV30 | CAWSHGLDSEQYF | TGTGCCTGGAGCCACGGCCTAGACTCCGAGCAGTACTTC
TRBD2 | TRBJ2-1 | . | TRBV2 | CASSEALLAGGPYNEQFF | TGTGCCAGCAGTGAAGCGCTACTAGCGGGGGGGCCCTACAATGAGCAGTTCTTC
. | TRBJ2-5 | . | TRBV30 | CAWSRGGAVQETQYF | TGTGCCTGGAGTAGGGGCGGCGCAGTCCAAGAGACCCAGTACTTC
. | TRBJ2-5 | . | TRBV29-1 | CSVADSLLDF | TGCAGCGTTGCCGACAGTCTTTTGGACTTC
. | TRBJ2-7 | . | TRBV5-1 | CASSWEGSTYEQYF | TGCGCCAGCAGCTGGGAAGGGAGCACCTACGAGCAGTACTTC
. | TRBJ2-7 | . | TRBV29-1 | CSVVGTGPYEQYF | TGCAGCGTTGTGGGGACCGGCCCCTACGAGCAGTACTTC